This T cell receptor beta chain is from a study of cytomegalovirus exposure and HLA in healthy donors. General observations from the study: In vitro checks showed that a few CMV-associated chains really do target CMV antigens. According to the study, some 160 TCR beta chains were cytomegalovirus-associated. TCR beta V- and J-gene trimming was later associated with a missense DCLRE1C variant.

The germline V and J ends were trimmed by 5 bases and 5 bases, with 6 bases remaining between them. CDR3 length: 12 amino acids. In germline, CDR1 is LNHDA, CDR2 SQIVND (reference sequence). In regard to this clone: Its antigen remains unknown.

The PCR ran on 60 Vbeta and 13 Jbeta primers. Data came from immunoSEQ multiplex PCR; TCRdb stores just in-frame clones and leaves some out. The sample includes 130,000 or so clones, approximately 80% of them seen just once. The chain employs TRBV19 and TRBJ2-2, with D possibly matching TRBD2 (6 bases). The clonotype was recovered from a male donor in good health and CMV-seropositive. The sequenced sample was PBMCs. CDR3 residues: CASSGTTGELFF. The CDR3 DNA is TGTGCCAGTAGTGGGACTACCGGGGAGCTGTTTTTT.